The rows below give T cell receptor beta chains drawn from one sample of a study of T cell repertoires in cytomegalovirus infection. TCRdb re-derived calls from the reads in MiXCR, one entry per CDR3 protein. There are about 130,000 distinct CDR3 sequences in the sample; 8.8% occur only once, and 9.5% to 13% lies in the top ten. Sequencing was done on a sample of PBMCs. Receptors originate from a human donor in good health (CMV status not recorded). Some clones in this sample may be carry-over from other donors' samples. Each CDR3 is given with its conserved first and last residue. Fields, in order: J gene, V gene, CDR3 protein.

j_call: TRBJ1-5
v_call: TRBV19
cdr3_aa: CASSATRRPDNQPQHF

j_call: TRBJ2-6
v_call: TRBV27
cdr3_aa: CASSLSGSYFGSSGANVLTF

j_call: TRBJ2-2
v_call: TRBV12-5
cdr3_aa: CASGQSGTTGELFF

j_call: TRBJ2-5
v_call: TRBV7-2
cdr3_aa: CASSLGLLAGARETQYF

j_call: TRBJ2-3
v_call: TRBV6-4
cdr3_aa: CASSATGTLTDTQYF

j_call: TRBJ1-1
v_call: TRBV5-1
cdr3_aa: CASSLANGPEAFF

j_call: TRBJ1-5
v_call: TRBV20-1
cdr3_aa: CSARSLRGNSNQPQHF

j_call: TRBJ2-2
v_call: TRBV7-6
cdr3_aa: CASSSGGTAGELFF

j_call: TRBJ2-3
v_call: TRBV20-1
cdr3_aa: CSAPMGGGTTDTQYF

j_call: TRBJ1-1
v_call: TRBV7-9
cdr3_aa: CASTPSGLVSEAFF

j_call: TRBJ2-3
v_call: TRBV5-1
cdr3_aa: CASSLHPSGGNTDTQYF

j_call: TRBJ2-3
v_call: TRBV29-1
cdr3_aa: CSVSGTGSTDTQYF

j_call: TRBJ2-6
v_call: TRBV30
cdr3_aa: CAWSVGGSGANVLTF

j_call: TRBJ2-1
v_call: TRBV20-1
cdr3_aa: CSVQISGGYNEQFF

j_call: TRBJ2-5
v_call: TRBV7-8
cdr3_aa: CASSLYPGLRAQETQYF

j_call: TRBJ1-6
v_call: TRBV7-9
cdr3_aa: CASSPRVMGDNSPLHF

j_call: TRBJ2-3
v_call: TRBV7-3
cdr3_aa: CASSPGRGYTDTQYF

j_call: TRBJ1-2
v_call: TRBV24-1
cdr3_aa: CATSDPRGQNVGYTF

j_call: TRBJ2-2
v_call: TRBV5-4
cdr3_aa: CASSTADTGELFF

j_call: TRBJ1-1
v_call: TRBV28
cdr3_aa: CASKGQPTEAFF

j_call: TRBJ2-3
v_call: TRBV28
cdr3_aa: CASTLLGQATDTQYF

j_call: TRBJ2-1
v_call: TRBV7-9
cdr3_aa: CASSPSGGSYNEQFF

j_call: TRBJ2-5
v_call: TRBV5-6
cdr3_aa: CASSLTEETQYF

j_call: TRBJ2-6
v_call: TRBV2
cdr3_aa: CASSSDRGGANVLTF

j_call: TRBJ1-2
v_call: TRBV2
cdr3_aa: CASETDRDHGYTF

j_call: TRBJ2-2
v_call: TRBV7-9
cdr3_aa: CASSSSGTPPPGELFF

j_call: TRBJ2-1
v_call: TRBV6-6
cdr3_aa: CATLKQGYNEQFF

j_call: TRBJ2-1
v_call: TRBV30
cdr3_aa: CAWGTGASYNEQFF

j_call: TRBJ1-2
v_call: TRBV2
cdr3_aa: CASSETGGLSGYTF

j_call: TRBJ1-2
v_call: TRBV6-1
cdr3_aa: CASSERWTGYGYTF

j_call: TRBJ1-1
v_call: TRBV7-9
cdr3_aa: CASAEVGNTEAFF

j_call: TRBJ2-5
v_call: TRBV13
cdr3_aa: CASSLKSGGSQETQYF